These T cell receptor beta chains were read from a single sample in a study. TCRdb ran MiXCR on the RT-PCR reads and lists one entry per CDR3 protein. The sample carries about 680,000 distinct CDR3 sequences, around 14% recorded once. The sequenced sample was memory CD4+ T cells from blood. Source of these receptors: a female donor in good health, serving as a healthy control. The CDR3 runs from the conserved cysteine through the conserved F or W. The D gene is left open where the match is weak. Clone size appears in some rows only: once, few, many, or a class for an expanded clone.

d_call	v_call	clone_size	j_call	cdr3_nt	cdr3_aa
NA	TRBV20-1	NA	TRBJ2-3	TGCAGGACTGAGGACCGCGGGGCAGATACGCAGTATTTT	CRTEDRGADTQYF
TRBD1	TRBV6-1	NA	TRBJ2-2	TGTGCCAGCCGACAGGGGTCGAGCACCGGGGAGCTGTTTTTT	CASRQGSSTGELFF
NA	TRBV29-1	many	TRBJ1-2	TGCAGCGTTGAAGCGGGGGTTTGGAGCCCTACTAACTATGGCTACACCTTC	CSVEAGVWSPTNYGYTF
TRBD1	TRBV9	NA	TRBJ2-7	TGTGCCAGCAGCCCTTGGGGGACAGGGGGCCACGAGCAGTACTTC	CASSPWGTGGHEQYF
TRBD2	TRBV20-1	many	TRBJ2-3	TGCAGTGCTCACTCCCCTTTGACTAGCGGGAGGGCCTTCACAGATACGCAGTATTTT	CSAHSPLTSGRAFTDTQYF
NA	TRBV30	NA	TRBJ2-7	TGTGCCCAGGGAGGGACAGGCATCTACGAGCAGTACTTC	CAQGGTGIYEQYF
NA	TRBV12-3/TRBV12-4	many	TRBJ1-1	TGTGCCAGCAGTCGGATCAGGGGAGACACTGAAGCTTTCTTT	CASSRIRGDTEAFF
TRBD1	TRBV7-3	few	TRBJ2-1	TGTGCCAGCAGCTTAACTTCAGTGGGACAGGGTAACTACAATGAGCAGTTCTTC	CASSLTSVGQGNYNEQFF
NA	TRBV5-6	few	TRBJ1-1	TGTGCCAGCAGCCCGTTGTGGGGTTGGAACACTGAAGCTTTCTTT	CASSPLWGWNTEAFF
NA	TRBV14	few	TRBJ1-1	TGTGCCAGCAGCCTAAACAGGGAAGAAGCTTTCTTT	CASSLNREEAFF
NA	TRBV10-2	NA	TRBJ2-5	TGCGCCAGCAGTTGGGGGGCGGAAGAGACCCAGTACTTC	CASSWGAEETQYF
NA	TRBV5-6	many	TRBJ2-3	TGTGCCAGCAGCCGGGGGCAGGGAAGGGATACGCAGTATTTT	CASSRGQGRDTQYF
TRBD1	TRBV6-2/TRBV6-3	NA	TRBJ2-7	TGTGCCAGCAGCTACCTTCCTCCGGGACAGGGCCACGAGCAGTACTTC	CASSYLPPGQGHEQYF
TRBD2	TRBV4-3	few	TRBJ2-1	TGCGCCAGCAGTCGAATAGCGGGAGGGAACTACAATGAGCAGTTCTTC	CASSRIAGGNYNEQFF
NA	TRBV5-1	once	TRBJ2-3	TGCGCCAGCAGCTTACCGACCTCTAGCACAGATACGCAGTATTTT	CASSLPTSSTDTQYF
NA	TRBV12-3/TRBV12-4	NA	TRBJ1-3	TGTGCCAGCAGTTTTCTAAGGGTACGGGACTCTGGAAACACCATATATTTT	CASSFLRVRDSGNTIYF
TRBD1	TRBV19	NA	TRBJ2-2	TGTGCCAGTGCACTGGACAGGGCGAACACCGGGGAGCTGTTTTTT	CASALDRANTGELFF
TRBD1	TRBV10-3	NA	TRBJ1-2	TGTGCCATCAATCAAATACAGGGGGCCCACTATGGCTACACCTTC	CAINQIQGAHYGYTF
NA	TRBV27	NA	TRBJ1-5	TGTGCCAGCAGTTCGGGGCAGGGATATCAGCCCCAGCATTTT	CASSSGQGYQPQHF
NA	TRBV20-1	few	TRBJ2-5	TGCAGTGCTAGTGAACCGGGCCAGACCCAGTACTTC	CSASEPGQTQYF
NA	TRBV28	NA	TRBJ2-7	TGTGCCAGCAGATACTTAAACAGGGAGTACGAGCAGTACTTC	CASRYLNREYEQYF
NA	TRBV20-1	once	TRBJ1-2	TGCAGTGCTAGAGATCCTCAGGGAGCTAAACGTGGCTACACCTTC	CSARDPQGAKRGYTF
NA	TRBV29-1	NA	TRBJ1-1	TGCAGCGTTGTACATGCTGAAGCTTTCTTT	CSVVHAEAFF
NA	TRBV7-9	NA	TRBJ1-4	TGTGCCACCTCTTACGCAGGACCCCAAGAAAAACTGTTTTTT	CATSYAGPQEKLFF
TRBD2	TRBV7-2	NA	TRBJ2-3	TGTGCCAGCAGTCTGATGCGGGGTAGCGGGGTTCGAGATACGCAGTATTTT	CASSLMRGSGVRDTQYF
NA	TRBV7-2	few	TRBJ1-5	TGTGCCAGCAGCTTAGACAGGAATAGCAATCAGCCCCAGCATTTT	CASSLDRNSNQPQHF
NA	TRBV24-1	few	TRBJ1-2	TGTGCCACCAGTGAAGTAGGGACTATTGGCTACACCTTC	CATSEVGTIGYTF
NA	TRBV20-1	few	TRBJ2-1	TGCAGTGCGAGCTTAGTTCGGTCTACCTACAATGAGCAGTTCTTC	CSASLVRSTYNEQFF
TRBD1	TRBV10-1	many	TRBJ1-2	TGCGCCAGCCCGTCGGGGATGACAGGGGGTTTCTATGGCTACACCTTC	CASPSGMTGGFYGYTF
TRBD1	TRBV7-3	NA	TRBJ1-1	TGTGCCAGCAGCCAAACAGGGGGGAACACTGAAGCTTTCTTT	CASSQTGGNTEAFF
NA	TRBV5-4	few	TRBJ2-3	TGTGCCAGCAGCTTGGGCCGGGAGAGGGCAGATACGCAGTATTTT	CASSLGRERADTQYF
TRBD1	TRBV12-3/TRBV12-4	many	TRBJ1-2	TGTGCCAGCAGCCCATCAGGGGGATGGGGGGCTGGCTACACCTTC	CASSPSGGWGAGYTF
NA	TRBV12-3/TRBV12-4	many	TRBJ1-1	TGTGCCAGCAGTTCCCGGGACGGCAACACTGAAGCTTTCTTT	CASSSRDGNTEAFF
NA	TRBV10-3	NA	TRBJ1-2	TGTGCCATCAGTATGTTCTCGGCCAACTATGGCTACACCTTC	CAISMFSANYGYTF
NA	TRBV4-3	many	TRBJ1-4	TGCGCCAGCAGCCAAGCGGGAAGTGAAAAACTGTTTTTT	CASSQAGSEKLFF
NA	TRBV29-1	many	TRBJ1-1	TGCAGCGTTGGGGCCTTAAGGGACACTGAAGCTTTCTTT	CSVGALRDTEAFF
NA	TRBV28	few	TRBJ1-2	TGTGCCAGCAGGGAATGGCAGGGAAATGGCTACACCTTC	CASREWQGNGYTF
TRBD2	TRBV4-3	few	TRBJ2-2	TGCGCCAGCAGGCCAGATCTGATAGCGGGAGGTGCGAACACCGGGGAGCTGTTTTTT	CASRPDLIAGGANTGELFF
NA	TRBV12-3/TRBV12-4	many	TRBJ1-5	TGTGCCAGCAGTTTAGTTTCGGGCGCTGGTAATCAGCCCCAGCATTTT	CASSLVSGAGNQPQHF
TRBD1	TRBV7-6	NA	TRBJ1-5	TGTGCCAGCAGCTCGGGACAGGCCATGGGTCAGCCCCAGCATTTT	CASSSGQAMGQPQHF
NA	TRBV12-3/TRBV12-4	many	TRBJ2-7	TGTGCCAGCAGTCCCTATCCACTAGAACCCGAGCAGTACTTC	CASSPYPLEPEQYF
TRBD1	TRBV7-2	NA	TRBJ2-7	TGTGCCAGCAGCATATCCGGGACAGGGTGGTCCTACGAGCAGTACTTC	CASSISGTGWSYEQYF
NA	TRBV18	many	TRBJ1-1	TGTGCCAGCTCACCACTGGGGGGTACCACTGAAGCTTTCTTT	CASSPLGGTTEAFF
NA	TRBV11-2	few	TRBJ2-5	TGTGCCAGCAGCACCACCATCACGGGCTCCCAAGAGACCCAGTACTTC	CASSTTITGSQETQYF
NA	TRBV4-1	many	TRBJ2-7	TGCGCCAGCAGCCAAGGGGTTCTCAGTGGCTACGAGCAGTACTTC	CASSQGVLSGYEQYF
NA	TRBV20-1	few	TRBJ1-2	TGCAGTGCTAGAGTGGACAAACGGGACTATGGCTACACCTTC	CSARVDKRDYGYTF
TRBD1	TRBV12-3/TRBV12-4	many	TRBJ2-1	TGTGCCAGCAGTTGGCACAGGGGGAATGAGCAGTTCTTC	CASSWHRGNEQFF